The present TCR beta chain was sequenced within a study of T cells in Graves' hyperthyroidism and ophthalmopathy. Study-level findings and limits: Before onset, by a median of around six months, the model predicted ophthalmopathy.

Points on this clonotype: Its antigen is undetermined.

It was RNA transcripts that yielded the amplified TCR beta CDR3 regions. HTBI primers were employed in a first-round RT-PCR of the TCR CDR3. Each CDR3 protein is one row after TCRdb ran MiXCR on the multiplex PCR reads. The data hold fewer than 400,000 distinct CDR3 sequences, with 20% to 25% observed a single time. This CDR3 comprises 16 residues. Germline assignment: CDR1 LGHNT and CDR2 FRNRAP. V was pared by 2 bases and J by 7 bases, with 7 bases of the junction left unmatched. The sequence came from a man aged 50 to 59 with Graves' hyperthyroidism. Sequencing was performed on blood. The gene calls are TRBV12-5 and TRBJ2-2; 10 positions agree with TRBD1. The CDR3 DNA follows: TGTGCTAGTGGTTTGTCCGGGACAGGGGTTATCGGGGAGCTGTTTTTT. This encodes CASGLSGTGVIGELFF.